These T cell receptor beta chains were read from a single sample in a study of Ad26.COV2.S vaccination and SARS-CoV-2 variants. Sequencing used immunoSEQ multiplex PCR; TCRdb keeps in-frame clones, though not all of them. The table has around 300,000 clones, around 88% seen once. The specimen comprised peripheral blood, sampled in a trial of Ad26.COV2.S vaccine versus placebo. The receptors originated from a person between 18 and 65 years old who received the Ad26.COV2.S COVID-19 vaccine or a placebo. Both conserved end residues are part of each CDR3. The order of the fields is J gene, D gene, clone size, V gene, CDR3 protein, CDR3 DNA. The D gene is left open where the match is weak. Not all rows give a size; the values are once, few, many and, for expanded clones, a class.

j_call: TRBJ2-7
d_call: TRBD1
clone_size: once
v_call: TRBV4-3
cdr3_aa: CASSLTDRGSYEQYF
cdr3_nt: TGCGCCAGCAGCCTTACGGACAGGGGATCCTACGAGCAGTACTTC

j_call: TRBJ2-7
d_call: TRBD2
clone_size: once
v_call: TRBV7-6
cdr3_aa: CASSLELAGGYEQYF
cdr3_nt: TGTGCCAGCAGCTTAGAACTAGCGGGAGGATACGAGCAGTACTTC

j_call: TRBJ2-1
d_call: -
clone_size: -
v_call: TRBV28
cdr3_aa: CASSPEIHEQFF
cdr3_nt: TGTGCCAGCAGTCCTGAGATCCATGAGCAGTTCTTC

j_call: TRBJ2-1
d_call: TRBD2
clone_size: once
v_call: TRBV9
cdr3_aa: CASSRLAGGEYNEQFF
cdr3_nt: TGTGCCAGCAGCCGACTAGCGGGAGGGGAGTACAATGAGCAGTTCTTC

j_call: TRBJ1-1
d_call: -
clone_size: once
v_call: TRBV18
cdr3_aa: CASSLTGNGNTEAFF
cdr3_nt: TGTGCCAGCTCCCTCACAGGGAATGGGAACACTGAAGCTTTCTTT

j_call: TRBJ1-1
d_call: TRBD1
clone_size: few
v_call: TRBV19
cdr3_aa: CASSRQGVNTEAFF
cdr3_nt: TGTGCCAGTAGTCGACAGGGGGTGAACACTGAAGCTTTCTTT

j_call: TRBJ2-7
d_call: -
clone_size: -
v_call: TRBV4-1
cdr3_aa: CASSLGVSPYEQYF
cdr3_nt: TGCGCCAGCAGCCTAGGGGTCTCTCCCTACGAGCAGTACTTC

j_call: TRBJ2-5
d_call: -
clone_size: -
v_call: TRBV3-1/TRBV3-2
cdr3_aa: CASSRRAERETQYF
cdr3_nt: TGTGCCAGCAGCCGACGGGCCGAACGAGAGACCCAGTACTTC

j_call: TRBJ1-5
d_call: -
clone_size: few
v_call: TRBV2
cdr3_aa: CASSEGYGNQPQHF
cdr3_nt: TGTGCCAGCAGTGAAGGTTACGGCAATCAGCCCCAGCATTTT

j_call: TRBJ2-5
d_call: -
clone_size: -
v_call: TRBV9
cdr3_aa: CASSVGSGGQETQYF
cdr3_nt: TGTGCCAGCAGCGTAGGGTCCGGCGGACAAGAGACCCAGTACTTC

j_call: TRBJ1-4
d_call: TRBD1
clone_size: -
v_call: TRBV5-1
cdr3_aa: CASSSPGTGDEKLFF
cdr3_nt: TGCGCCAGCAGCTCTCCCGGGACAGGGGACGAAAAACTGTTTTTT

j_call: TRBJ2-1
d_call: -
clone_size: once
v_call: TRBV5-1
cdr3_aa: CASSLPGTEESGSSYNEQFF
cdr3_nt: TGCGCCAGCAGCTTACCCGGGACAGAGGAAAGCGGGAGCTCCTACAATGAGCAGTTCTTC

j_call: TRBJ1-2
d_call: TRBD1
clone_size: few
v_call: TRBV27
cdr3_aa: CASGDRGNYGYTF
cdr3_nt: TGTGCCAGCGGGGACAGGGGCAACTATGGCTACACCTTC

j_call: TRBJ2-3
d_call: -
clone_size: -
v_call: TRBV7-9
cdr3_aa: CASSLVEDTQYF
cdr3_nt: TGTGCCAGCAGCTTAGTAGAGGATACGCAGTATTTT

j_call: TRBJ2-7
d_call: -
clone_size: -
v_call: TRBV7-8
cdr3_aa: CASSSPYEQYF
cdr3_nt: TGTGCCAGCAGCTCCCCTTACGAGCAGTACTTC

j_call: TRBJ2-7
d_call: TRBD1
clone_size: -
v_call: TRBV19
cdr3_aa: CASSIDRGVGEQYF
cdr3_nt: TGTGCCAGTAGTATTGACAGGGGAGTCGGCGAGCAGTACTTC